A single sample is the source of the 5 T cell receptor beta chains below, sequenced in a study of multiple sclerosis patients with progressive multifocal leukoencephalopathy. The sample's time point: time of PML onset. Profiling relied on immunoSEQ multiplex PCR, and the TCRdb table lists in-frame clones only, not all of them. The sample holds tens of thousands of clones, 85% to 90% seen once. The sample was PBMCs, taken from a patient treated with natalizumab. The receptor set was obtained from a woman under 40 with progressive multifocal leukoencephalopathy.

A few counts support this clone. The chain couples TRBV15 to TRBJ1-1, with D hard to call. Trimming stripped 0 bases from V and 2 bases from J, with 4 bases between. Germline V CDR1 and CDR2: LNHNV, YYDKDF (reference sequence). The CDR3 spans 13 residues. CDR3 in DNA: TGTGCCACCAGCAGAGATCCCAACACTGAAGCTTTCTTT. Protein: CATSRDPNTEAFF. Variable domain in full (rest from reference TRBV15 and TRBJ1-1): DAMVIQNPRYQVTQFGKPVTLSCSQTLNHNVMYWYQQKSSQAPKLLFHYYDKDFNNEADTPDNFQSRRPNTSFCFLDIRSPGLGDTAMYLCATSRDPNTEAFFGQGTRLTVV.

This chain joins TRBV30 and TRBJ2-2; D may be TRBD2 (6 bases). Trimming took 8 bases from V and 2 from J, leaving 21 bases between them. Germline-derived CDR1 and CDR2 are GTSNPN and SVGIG (reference sequence). The CDR3 runs to 16 residues. CDR3 bases: TGTGCCGGACAAAGTGGAGGGCAGTCAAACACCGGGGAGCTGTTTTTT. It specifies CAGQSGGQSNTGELFF.

J is TRBJ2-1 and V is TRBV21-1; TRBD2, as called in the table, went unchecked against the DNA. TRBV21-1 is shown as a pseudogene. CDR3 length: 21 amino acids. CDR3 in amino acids: CASSKPPGHRLASRSYNEQFF. CDR3 nucleotide sequence: TGTGCCAGCAGCAAACCCCCCGGGCATCGTCTAGCGAGCCGCTCCTACAATGAGCAGTTCTTC.

The chain uses TRBV5-4 and TRBJ1-1; TRBD1 might be the D (5 bases). Trimming shortened V by 0 bases and J by 4 bases, and 10 bases separated the two germline ends. The CDR3 has 14 residues. Germline CDR1 SGHNT, CDR2 YYREEE (reference sequence). The CDR3, as DNA: TGTGCCAGCAGCTTGGGGTGGCAGGGCACTGAAGCTTTCTTT. This encodes CASSLGWQGTEAFF.

V usage is TRBV7-8 and J usage is TRBJ2-5, with D uncertain. The closer fit of TRBJ2-7 to the DNA end suggests the J call may be wrong. Germline V CDR1 and CDR2: SGHVS, FQNEAQ. CDR3 length equals 14 residues. CDR3 DNA sequence: TGTGCCAGCAGCCGAGGACGCAGCGACTACGAGCAGTACTTC. As protein: CASSRGRSDYEQYF.